This TCR beta chain was sequenced for a study of radiotherapy plus CTLA-4 blockade in lung cancer. Study information: Objective response rate was around 20%; disease control rate, around 33%. Regarding the study as a whole: Together with interferon-beta, which increased in serum after radiation, early dynamic changes in blood T cell clones were reportedly the best predictors of response.

The data were produced by immunoSEQ multiplex PCR, yet TCRdb's version contains in-frame clones alone and is incomplete. The table records approximately 40,000 clones, over 70% of them present only once. The CDR3 length is 11 residues. Per germline, CDR1 SGHAT and CDR2 FQNNGV. Deletions cut 11 bases from V and 5 bases from J, with 10 bases between. To note about this clone: What it binds is not known.

The chain couples TRBV11-2 to TRBJ2-1; D is unclear. The sample consisted of peripheral blood, taken from a patient treated with radiotherapy plus ipilimumab. This clonotype was sampled from a human donor with non-small cell lung cancer who had stable disease on radiotherapy plus ipilimumab. CDR3 region: CAVRGHNEQFF. The CDR3 DNA sequence: TGTGCCGTGCGAGGCCACAATGAGCAGTTCTTC. Full variable domain (missing parts from reference TRBV11-2 and TRBJ2-1): EAGVAQSPRYKIIEKRQSVAFWCNPISGHATLYWYQQILGQGPKLLIQFQNNGVVDDSQLPKDRFSAERLKGVDSTLKIQPAKLEDSAVYLCAVRGHNEQFFGPGTRLTVL.